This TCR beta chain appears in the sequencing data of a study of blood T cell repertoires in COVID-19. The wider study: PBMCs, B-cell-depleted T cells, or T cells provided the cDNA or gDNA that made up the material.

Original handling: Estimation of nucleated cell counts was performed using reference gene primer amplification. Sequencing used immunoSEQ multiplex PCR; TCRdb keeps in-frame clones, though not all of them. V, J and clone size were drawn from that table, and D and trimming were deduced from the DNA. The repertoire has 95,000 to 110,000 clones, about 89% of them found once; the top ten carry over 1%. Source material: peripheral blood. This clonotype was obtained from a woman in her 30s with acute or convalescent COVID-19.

CDR3 in DNA: TGTGCCAGCAGCGTAGTTGATAGTTATATAGAGCAGTTCTTC. This encodes CASSVVDSYIEQFF. The chain recombines TRBV9 with TRBJ2-1; D remains unclear. The CDR3 runs 14 residues. V lost 0 bases and J 10 bases, leaving 14 bases between the germline ends. Germline CDR1 SGDLS, CDR2 YYNGEE.